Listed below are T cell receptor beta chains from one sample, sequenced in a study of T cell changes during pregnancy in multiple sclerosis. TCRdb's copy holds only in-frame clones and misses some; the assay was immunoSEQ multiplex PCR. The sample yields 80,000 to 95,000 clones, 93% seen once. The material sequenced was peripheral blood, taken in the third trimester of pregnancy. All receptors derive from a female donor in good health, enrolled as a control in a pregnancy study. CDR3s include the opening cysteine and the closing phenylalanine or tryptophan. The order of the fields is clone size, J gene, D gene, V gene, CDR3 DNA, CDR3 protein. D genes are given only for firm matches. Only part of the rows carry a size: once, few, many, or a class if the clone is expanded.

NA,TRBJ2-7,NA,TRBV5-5,TGTGCCAGCAGCCCAAGGGACTTGAGCTCCTACGAGCAGTACTTC,CASSPRDLSSYEQYF
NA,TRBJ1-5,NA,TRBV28,TGTGCCAGCACCAAAGCAGGGCTTAATCAGCCCCAGCATTTT,CASTKAGLNQPQHF
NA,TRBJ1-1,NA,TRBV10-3,TGTGCCATCAGTGGGCTCGCGGGGGGGTCCACTGAAGCTTTCTTT,CAISGLAGGSTEAFF
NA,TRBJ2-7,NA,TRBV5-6,TGTGCCAGCAGCTTGGATCCGAGCTCCTACGAGCAGTACTTC,CASSLDPSSYEQYF
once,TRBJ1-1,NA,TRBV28,TGTGCCAGCAGCCCGGGGGGTACTGAAGCTTTCTTT,CASSPGGTEAFF
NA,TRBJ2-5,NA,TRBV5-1,TGCGCCAGCAGCTCACAAGAGACCCAGTACTTC,CASSSQETQYF
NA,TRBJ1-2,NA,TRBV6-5,TGTGCCAGCAGTCGAGAAGGGGGATCGGACTATGGCTACACCTTC,CASSREGGSDYGYTF
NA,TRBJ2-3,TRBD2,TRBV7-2,TGTGCCAGCAACCTTCGTGCGGGAGGGGCAGATACGCAGTATTTT,CASNLRAGGADTQYF
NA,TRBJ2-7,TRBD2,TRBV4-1,TGCGCCAGCAGCCAAGGACCCCCTAGCGGGACCTACGAGCAGTACTTC,CASSQGPPSGTYEQYF
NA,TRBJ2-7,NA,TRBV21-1,TGTGCCAGCAGCAAATCCTTATCCTACGAGCAGTACTTC,CASSKSLSYEQYF
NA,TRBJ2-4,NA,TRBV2,TGTGCCAGCAGTGACGACAGGGGATCGTCGCGGGAGGGAAAAAACATTCAGTACTTC,CASSDDRGSSREGKNIQYF
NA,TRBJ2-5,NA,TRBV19,TGTGCCAGTACTCAAGGGGGGACCCAGTACTTC,CASTQGGTQYF
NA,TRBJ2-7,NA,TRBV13,TGTGCCAGCAGTCGACAGAGCAAGATTACTTACGAGCAGTACTTC,CASSRQSKITYEQYF
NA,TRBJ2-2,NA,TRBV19,TGTGCCAGTAGTATACCCGAGCGGACGAACACCGGGGAGCTGTTTTTT,CASSIPERTNTGELFF
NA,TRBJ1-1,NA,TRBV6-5,TGTGCCAGCAGTTACTCGTCGGGTCGGAACACTGAAGCTTTCTTT,CASSYSSGRNTEAFF
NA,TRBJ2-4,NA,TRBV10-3,TGTGCCACCGGACTGGGCGACATTCAGTACTTC,CATGLGDIQYF
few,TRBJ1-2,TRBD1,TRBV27,TGTGCCAGCAGGGGGACAGACTATGGCTACACCTTC,CASRGTDYGYTF
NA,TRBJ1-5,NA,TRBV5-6,TGTGCCAGCAGCACAACGCCGGCACTAGGTCAGCCCCAGCATTTT,CASSTTPALGQPQHF
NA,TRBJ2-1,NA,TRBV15,TGTGCCACCAGCAGAGATACAGGGTCCTACAATGAGCAGTTCTTC,CATSRDTGSYNEQFF
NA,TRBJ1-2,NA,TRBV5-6,TGTGCCAGCAGCTTCGGGTCTAACTATGGCTACACCTTC,CASSFGSNYGYTF
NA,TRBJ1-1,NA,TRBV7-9,TGTGCCAGCAGCTTAGTAGGAGGGAACACTGAAGCTTTCTTT,CASSLVGGNTEAFF
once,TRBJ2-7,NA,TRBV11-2,TGTGCCAGCAGCTTCGCCCATAACAGGGACGAGCAGTACTTC,CASSFAHNRDEQYF
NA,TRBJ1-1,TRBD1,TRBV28,TGTGCCAGCAGTTTCAGGGGGAGGAAGGGTGAAGCTTTCTTT,CASSFRGRKGEAFF
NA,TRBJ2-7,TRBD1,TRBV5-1,TGCGCCAGCAGCGGGACAGGGGTAGCGGGGGAGCAGTACTTC,CASSGTGVAGEQYF
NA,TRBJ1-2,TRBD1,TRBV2,TGTGCCAGCAGTGGACAGGGGCTTGGCTACACCTTC,CASSGQGLGYTF
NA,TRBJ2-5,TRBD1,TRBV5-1,TGCGCCAGCAGCCCGGACAGGGGGGAGACCCAGTACTTC,CASSPDRGETQYF
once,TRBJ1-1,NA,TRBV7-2,TGTGCCAGCAGCTCCCCAAGGGGAACTATTCACACTGAAGCTTTCTTT,CASSSPRGTIHTEAFF
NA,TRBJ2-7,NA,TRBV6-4,TGTGCCAGCAGTGAAGCTGGGGCACTCTACGAGCAGTACTTC,CASSEAGALYEQYF
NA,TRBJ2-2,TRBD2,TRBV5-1,TGCGCCAGCAGCCTTTCGCTTAGCGGGAGGAGCACCGGGGAGCTGTTTTTT,CASSLSLSGRSTGELFF
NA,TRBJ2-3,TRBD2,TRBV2,TGTGCCAGCAGTCTTAGCGGGACTAGCACAGATACGCAGTATTTT,CASSLSGTSTDTQYF
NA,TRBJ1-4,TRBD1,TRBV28,TGTGCCAGCAGTACCCGACAGGGGCGGCGTGAAAAACTGTTTTTT,CASSTRQGRREKLFF
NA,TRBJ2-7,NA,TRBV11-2,TGTGCCAGCAGCTTAGACAGGCTAACCTACGAGCAGTACTTC,CASSLDRLTYEQYF
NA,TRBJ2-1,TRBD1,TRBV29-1,TGCAGCGTTCCCCCACGGACAGGGAGCAATGAGCAGTTCTTC,CSVPPRTGSNEQFF
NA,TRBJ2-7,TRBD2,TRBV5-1,TGCGCCAGCAGCTCGGAGGGTATAGCGGGAGTGGGAGAGCAGTACTTC,CASSSEGIAGVGEQYF
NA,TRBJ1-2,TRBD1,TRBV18,TGTGCCAGCTCCCCACCAGGGGGTCGAGGGGATGGCTACACCTTC,CASSPPGGRGDGYTF
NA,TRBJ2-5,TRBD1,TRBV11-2,TGTGCCAGCAGACCGGGACAGGGGGCAGGAGAGACCCAGTACTTC,CASRPGQGAGETQYF
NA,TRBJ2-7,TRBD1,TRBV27,TGTGCCAGCAGTGCACAGGGGGCCGGGTACGAGCAGTACTTC,CASSAQGAGYEQYF
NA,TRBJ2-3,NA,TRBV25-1,TGTGCCAGCAGTGACCCTCGAGCCACAGATACGCAGTATTTT,CASSDPRATDTQYF
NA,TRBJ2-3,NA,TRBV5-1,TGCGCCAGCAGCTTGTTCCCCGGGGGTACGCAGTATTTT,CASSLFPGGTQYF
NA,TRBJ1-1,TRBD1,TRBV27,TGTGCCAGCACCCATGACAGGGGGGGGAACACTGAAGCTTTCTTT,CASTHDRGGNTEAFF
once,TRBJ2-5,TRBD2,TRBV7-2,TGTGCCAGCAGCTTCGGCGGGAGAGGAGAGACCCAGTACTTC,CASSFGGRGETQYF
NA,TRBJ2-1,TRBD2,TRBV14,TGTGCCAGCAGCCCATTCTGGACTAGCGGGAGAAATGAGCAGTTCTTC,CASSPFWTSGRNEQFF
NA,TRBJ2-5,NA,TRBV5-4,TGTGCCAGCAGCTTGAAGGGAGCCGCGGAGACCCAGTACTTC,CASSLKGAAETQYF
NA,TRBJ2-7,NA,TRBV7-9,TGTGCCAGCACCAAAGACTGGCAACCTTACGAGCAGTACTTC,CASTKDWQPYEQYF
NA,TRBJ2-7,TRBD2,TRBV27,TGTGCCAGCAGTTCGGGACTAGCGAGTGAGCAGTACTTC,CASSSGLASEQYF